The table lists the clone carrying this TCR beta chain with a few counts. Its antigen is not identified. This entry comes from a study of blood T cells in healthy people across ages. Study results and limitations: Naive T cell percentage showed a strong correlation with TCR beta diversity.

Together with a sample-barcoded 5' primer, a J-beta primer mix was included in a second PCR lasting roughly 6 to 12 cycles. TCRdb reprocessed the 5' RACE reads via MiXCR and lists one record per CDR3 protein. The table includes over 750,000 distinct CDR3 sequences, 25% detected once. This CDR3 is built from 14 residues. The same sample was also studied in work on T cells of mothers and their children. Turning to that study: Mothers yielded over 8.5 million CDR3 reads, children about 3 million each.

The V call is TRBV21-1, the J call TRBJ2-5; the table gives TRBD1 as D, unverified against the DNA. TRBV21-1 is a pseudogene locus. This sequence originates from a boy between 10 and 17 years old in good health. The sequencing sample was made of blood. This CDR3 is CASSKAQGGQAKFF. The CDR3 nucleotides are TGTGCCAGCAGCAAAGCCCAAGGGGGACAGGCAAAGTTCTTC.